Below, one TCR beta chain is given with its context. This sample is drawn from a study of blood T cell repertoires in COVID-19. Germline loops: CDR1 SGHTA, CDR2 FQGNSA. Trimming pared 6 bases from V and 1 base from J, leaving 16 bases between. CDR3 length: 15 residues. Using immunoSEQ multiplex PCR, the repertoire was profiled, and TCRdb retains in-frame clones only, with some absent. The sample includes under 250,000 clones, 70% to 90% seen only once; the top ten take approximately 2.4%. Sequences were obtained from peripheral blood. The chain links TRBV7-2 to TRBJ2-7; D is perhaps TRBD1 (6 bases). This clonotype originated in a man younger than 45 with COVID-19, enrolled during active disease. Here the CDR3 reads CASRIKRDTSYEQYF. The CDR3 bases are TGTGCCAGCAGGATAAAACGGGACACATCCTACGAGCAGTACTTC.